This TCR beta chain was observed in a study of T cells in tumors after PD-1 blockade (dated by TCRdb to about 2019). Broadly, across the study: Patients were excluded if they had prior checkpoint blockade, use of systemic immunosuppressants, or recent radiotherapy or other anti-cancer therapy within 4 weeks. Patients were treated with either pembrolizumab 200 mg every 3 weeks or cemiplimab 350 mg every 2 weeks. While on anti-PD-1 treatment, some of the patients also continued taking daily vismodegib 150 mg. Peripheral blood samples averaged 113,528 TCR templates (range roughly 24,679-270,000) and 35,000 to 45,000 unique clonotypes. The study performed paired single-cell RNA and TCR sequencing on site-matched tumors from BCC or SCC patients before and after anti-PD-1 therapy. To compare clonotypes in blood and tumor, bulk TCR sequencing was done on 10 peripheral blood samples taken from 5 patients. RECIST version 1.1 was the standard used to evaluate clinical response.

Beyond this particular receptor, the publication reports: Where the novel T cell clones came from was not identified, and possible sources could include lymphoid organs or rare unexpanded clones inside the tumor or in the tumor periphery. Roughly 40% of TCR clonotypes from the tumor were detected in blood, and certain novel exhausted tumor clones were present in blood collected before treatment, which suggests recruitment from the periphery.

CDR1 and CDR2 (GTSNPN, SVGIG) derive from the germline V gene (reference sequence). For this chain, trimming is 6 bases at the V end and 4 bases at the J end, and the number of junction bases without a gene match is 9. The CDR3, cysteine through phenylalanine, is 13 amino acids long. Just the 39-base CDR3 DNA is kept, in frame starting at base 1. The time point label corresponds to: after anti-PD-1 therapy. For bulk TCRbeta sequencing, genomic DNA was extracted from tumor biopsies or peripheral blood, and input amounts ranged from roughly 616 ng to 6,004 ng. All patients had histologically proven advanced or metastatic basal or squamous cell carcinoma and were poor candidates for surgical resection. Of the ten or so patients in the basal cell carcinoma cohort, several underwent bulk tumor TCR sequencing. The immunoSEQ platform was used for deep TCRbeta sequencing. The paper's data handling went like this. Only productive rearrangements were exported from the immunoSEQ Analyzer for further analysis. T cell phenotypes were assigned to bulk TCRbeta clonotypes by matching the clonotypes to single-cell RNA+TCR-seq clones that had the same TCRbeta sequence. Clone enrichment in tumor was calculated as tumor frequency divided by PBMC frequency from bulk TCR sequencing. GLIPH was used to group TCRs into specificity groups, clusters of distinct TCRs likely recognizing common antigens via shared CDR3 motifs. Here the immuneACCESS table is served through TCRdb, limited to in-frame sequences with V and J called. Missing clones are a known gap in these copies; in checked studies unresolved V genes cover under half, and the rest lacks a known reason. That table furnishes V, J and clone size, whereas the DNA furnished D and trimming. The table for this sample lists 60,000 to 70,000 clones; 74% of them were counted only once. Together, the top ten hold roughly 4.7% of the sample.

On this clone: Its antigen specificity is not known. Nothing much larger sits one base from this clone, and base qualities are not available.

The sequence derives from a human donor with basal cell carcinoma. Source: PBMCs, taken after anti-PD-1 treatment. Rearrangement joined TRBV30 to TRBJ2-7, and 7 bases in between align with TRBD1. The DNA sequence is given as TGTGCCTGTTACGGGACAGCTCCTTACGAGCAGTACTTC. This sequence encodes CACYGTAPYEQYF.